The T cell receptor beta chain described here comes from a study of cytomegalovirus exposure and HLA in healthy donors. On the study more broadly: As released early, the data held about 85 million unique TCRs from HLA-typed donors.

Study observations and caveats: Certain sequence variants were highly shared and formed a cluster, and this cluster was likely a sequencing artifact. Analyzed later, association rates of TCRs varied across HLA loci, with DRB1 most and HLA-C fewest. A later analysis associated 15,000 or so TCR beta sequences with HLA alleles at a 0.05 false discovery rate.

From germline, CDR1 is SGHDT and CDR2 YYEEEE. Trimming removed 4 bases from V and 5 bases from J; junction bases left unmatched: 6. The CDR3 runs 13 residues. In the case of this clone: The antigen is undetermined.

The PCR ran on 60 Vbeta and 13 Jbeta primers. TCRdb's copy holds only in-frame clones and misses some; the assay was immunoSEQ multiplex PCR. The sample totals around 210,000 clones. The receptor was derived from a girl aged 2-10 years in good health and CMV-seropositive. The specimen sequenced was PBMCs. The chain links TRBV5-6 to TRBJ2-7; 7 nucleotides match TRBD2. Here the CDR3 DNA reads TGTGCCAGCAGCATCGGACTAGAGGACGAGCAGTACTTC. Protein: CASSIGLEDEQYF.